Following are 17 T cell receptor beta chains from one sample sequenced in a study of shared clonotypes between healthy human individuals. Naive CD8 cells, CD45RO-negative and positively selected for CCR7, excluded terminally differentiated effector memory CD45RA+ cells. The protocol was immunoSEQ multiplex PCR, while the TCRdb copy is restricted to in-frame clones and leaves out a portion. The repertoire holds 2 million or so clones, with about 95% as singletons. The sequenced sample consisted of naive CD8+ T cells sorted from blood. The receptors were gathered from a man between 18 and 29 years old in good health.

As for this clone: Other DNA sequences in the sample encode the same CDR3. J is TRBJ2-2 and V is TRBV9; no clear D gene. Between the trimmed V and J ends, which lost 2 bases and 3 bases, there was a span of 2 bases. Per germline, CDR1 SGDLS and CDR2 YYNGEE. This CDR3 region has 12 residues. The CDR3 region has the DNA TGTGCCAGCAGCGTTGACACCGGGGAGCTGTTTTTT. Translated: CASSVDTGELFF.

The chain has TRBV28 and TRBJ2-7; D possibly corresponds to TRBD1 (5 bases). Deletions cut 6 bases from V and 11 bases from J, with 17 bases between. The CDR3 has 12 amino acids. The germline gives CDR1 MDHEN, CDR2 SYDVKM. The CDR3 is CASRGGYEGEYF. The DNA of the CDR3 is TGTGCCAGCAGGGGTGGTTACGAAGGGGAGTACTTC.

The chain is built from TRBV6-5 and TRBJ2-1; unclear D gene. Germline CDR1 MNHEY, CDR2 SVGAGI. The CDR3 contains 15 residues. V was cut by 6 bases and J by 3 bases, with 15 bases left in between. The CDR3 loop reads CASSLLESFYNEQFF. CDR3 in DNA: TGTGCCAGCAGCCTTTTAGAATCTTTCTACAATGAGCAGTTCTTC.

V usage is TRBV9 and J usage is TRBJ1-1, with D hard to call. The V end lost 4 bases, the J end lost 2 bases, and 12 bases lay between the germline ends. CDR3 length: 14 amino acids. Germline CDR1 and CDR2: SGDLS and YYNGEE. This chain's CDR3 is CASSPHGENTEAFF. The DNA of the CDR3 is TGTGCCAGCAGCCCACACGGGGAAAACACTGAAGCTTTCTTT.

CDR3 sequence reads: CASSKISTGAYEQYF. DNA of the CDR3: TGTGCCAGCAGCAAAATCTCGACAGGGGCCTACGAGCAGTACTTC. J is TRBJ2-7 and V is TRBV27; 8 bases agree with TRBD1. Germline trimming cut 6 bases from V and 2 bases from J; bases unmatched to any gene: 9. The germline CDR1 and CDR2 sequences are MNHEY and SMNVEV (reference sequence). The CDR3 consists of 15 residues.

This rearrangement joins TRBV29-1 to TRBJ2-4, with 8 bases fitting TRBD2. CDR3 length equals 16 residues. With 6 bases clipped from V and 6 bases from J, the junction kept 16 bases outside the gene matches. Germline CDR1 and CDR2: SQVTM and ANQGSEA. CDR3 sequence reads: CSVGGGQEGRSNIQYF. The CDR3 nucleotides are TGCAGCGTCGGCGGGGGGCAGGAGGGACGATCAAACATTCAGTACTTC.

Details on this clone: Different DNA sequences within this sample yield the same CDR3. V usage is TRBV27 and J usage is TRBJ2-7, with 10 bases lining up with TRBD2. Germline V gives CDR1 MNHEY, CDR2 SMNVEV (reference sequence). The CDR3 spans 14 residues. The junction had 1 base not matched to a gene; V was cut back by 2 bases and J by 3 bases. The CDR3 DNA reads TGTGCCAGCAGTTTACTAGCGGGGGTCTACGAGCAGTACTTC. Encoded protein: CASSLLAGVYEQYF.

The rearrangement joins TRBV9 to TRBJ2-5; D might be TRBD1 or TRBD2, each matching 6 bases. Germline V lookup: CDR1 SGDLS, CDR2 YYNGEE. This CDR3 has 16 residues. V lost 0 bases to trimming and J lost 4 bases, with 16 bases between them. The CDR3 sequence is CASSVGRGRDGETQYF. CDR3 bases: TGTGCCAGCAGCGTAGGACGGGGGCGCGACGGAGAGACCCAGTACTTC.

The chain couples TRBV21-1 to TRBJ2-5; the table's TRBD1 call for D was not verified on the DNA. TRBV21-1 is designated a pseudogene. The CDR3 loop spans 18 amino acids. In DNA form, the CDR3 reads TGTGCCAGCAGCAGCTGGTCCCGGGACAGGGGTTACCAAGAGACCCAGTACTTC. This encodes CASSSWSRDRGYQETQYF.

This sequence joins TRBV5-1 and TRBJ2-7, with D maybe TRBD1 (5 bases). The germline gives CDR1 SGHRS, CDR2 YFSETQ. The CDR3 runs 15 residues. V was trimmed by 0 bases and J by 5 bases, leaving 15 bases between them. CDR3 coding DNA: TGCGCCAGCAGCTTGGACCCGGACACTTTGCACGAGCAGTACTTC. This gives the protein CASSLDPDTLHEQYF.

The chain is built from TRBV30 and TRBJ2-3; maybe TRBD1 (6 bases). Germline values: CDR1 GTSNPN, CDR2 SVGIG (reference sequence). V was trimmed by 5 bases and J by 0 bases, leaving 15 bases between them. CDR3 length equals 15 residues. CDR3 DNA: TGTGCCTGGGAGACAGGTTTGACTAGCACAGATACGCAGTATTTT. It encodes CAWETGLTSTDTQYF.

Notes on this clone: Other DNA sequences of this sample code for an identical CDR3. The chain has TRBV28 and TRBJ2-5; D might be TRBD2 (6 bases). V was clipped by 3 bases and J by 1 base, with 9 bases between them. The CDR3 runs to 14 residues. Germline V CDR1 and CDR2: MDHEN, SYDVKM. The CDR3 spells CASSLGGPQETQYF. DNA of the CDR3: TGTGCCAGCAGTTTGGGGGGTCCCCAAGAGACCCAGTACTTC.

The rearrangement joins TRBV7-6 to TRBJ2-1; TRBD2 matches 8 bases. With V trimmed by 4 bases and J by 1 base, 6 bases remained unmatched. The CDR3 is 16 residues long. CDR1 SGHVS and CDR2 FNYEAQ come from the germline V gene. This CDR3 reads CASSSSSGSSYNEQFF. The CDR3 bases are TGTGCCAGCAGCTCCTCCAGCGGGAGTTCCTACAATGAGCAGTTCTTC.

The V gene is TRBV7-9, the J gene TRBJ2-1, with 8 nucleotides matching TRBD1. J was trimmed by 7 bases and V by 1 base; bases with no gene match: 6. The CDR3 is made up of 15 amino acids. In germline, CDR1 is SEHNR, CDR2 FQNEAQ (reference sequence). CDR3: CASSLGTGRRNEQFF. The DNA of the CDR3 is TGTGCCAGCAGCTTAGGGACAGGGCGCCGGAATGAGCAGTTCTTC.

The gene calls are TRBV5-4 and TRBJ2-3; D uncertain. Per the germline V gene, CDR1 is SGHNT and CDR2 is YYREEE (reference sequence). The CDR3 extends over 13 amino acids. Deletions cut 4 bases from V and 2 bases from J, with 8 bases between. The CDR3 sequence is CASSPLPTDTQYF. DNA for the CDR3: TGTGCCAGCAGCCCACTACCCACAGATACGCAGTATTTT.

This clone appeared once. The chain carries TRBV5-1 and TRBJ2-5; D perhaps matches TRBD1 (6 bases). The CDR3 has 14 residues. The germline CDR1 and CDR2 sequences are SGHRS and YFSETQ. Trimming took 4 bases from V and 3 from J, leaving 13 bases between them. CDR3 in DNA: TGCGCCAGCAGCCGTATGGACAGAAAAGAGACCCAGTACTTC. The encoded protein is CASSRMDRKETQYF.

For this clone: At the DNA level, this CDR3 is encoded by other sequences in the same sample as well. The V and J genes are TRBV11-2 and TRBJ2-7; either TRBD1 or TRBD2 may fit D (5 bases each). Germline loops: CDR1 SGHAT, CDR2 FQNNGV. V lost 1 base to trimming and J lost 2 bases, with 9 bases between them. This CDR3 has 14 amino acids. In DNA, the CDR3 is TGTGCCAGCAGCTTAGTTGGGGGAACCTACGAGCAGTACTTC. It yields the protein CASSLVGGTYEQYF.